Here is one T cell receptor (beta chain) with its context. This sample is drawn from a study of blood T cell repertoires in COVID-19. Using immunoSEQ multiplex PCR, the repertoire was profiled, and TCRdb retains in-frame clones only, with some absent. The sample shows about 480,000 clones, roughly 91% of them seen only once. The CDR3 loop spans 13 amino acids. The V gene lost 4 bases and the J gene lost 4 bases, with 10 bases spanning the gap. This receptor was taken from a woman aged 45 to 65 with COVID-19, enrolled during active disease. The J gene is TRBJ1-1, the V gene TRBV12-3 or TRBV12-4; tentatively, D is TRBD1 (5 bases). Sequenced input: peripheral blood. The CDR3 DNA is TGTGCCAGCAGTTGGAGGGGTGGCACTGAAGCTTTCTTT. Its protein is CASSWRGGTEAFF.